The clone carrying this TCR beta chain came up a few times. The antigen remains undetermined. The data derive from a study of cytomegalovirus exposure and HLA in healthy donors. Likely unrecorded immune exposures existed in these nominally healthy donors. Use of 60 Vbeta and 13 Jbeta primers characterized the PCR. Sequencing was performed with immunoSEQ multiplex PCR; in TCRdb, only in-frame clones are kept and a portion is missing. The sample yields some 99,000 clones, 81% seen once. Study-level findings and limits: Sequencing likely produced, as an artifact, a cluster of highly shared sequence variants. Most of the CMV-associated TCR beta chains (in a later analysis) appeared to be HLA-restricted. Reports indicate that TCR beta sequences accurately predicted the HLA-A and HLA-B alleles of most subjects.

This sequence was found in a woman aged 25-40 years in good health and CMV-seronegative. Sequencing used PBMCs.

The CDR3 region has the DNA TGTGCCAGCAGGGCAGACTATGGCTACACCTTC. Amino acid sequence: CASRADYGYTF. The rearrangement joins TRBV6-6 to TRBJ1-2, with unresolved D. V lost 6 bases and J 3 bases, leaving 5 bases between the germline ends. The CDR3 is 11 residues long. CDR1 and CDR2 from the germline V gene are MNHNY and SVGAGI (reference sequence).